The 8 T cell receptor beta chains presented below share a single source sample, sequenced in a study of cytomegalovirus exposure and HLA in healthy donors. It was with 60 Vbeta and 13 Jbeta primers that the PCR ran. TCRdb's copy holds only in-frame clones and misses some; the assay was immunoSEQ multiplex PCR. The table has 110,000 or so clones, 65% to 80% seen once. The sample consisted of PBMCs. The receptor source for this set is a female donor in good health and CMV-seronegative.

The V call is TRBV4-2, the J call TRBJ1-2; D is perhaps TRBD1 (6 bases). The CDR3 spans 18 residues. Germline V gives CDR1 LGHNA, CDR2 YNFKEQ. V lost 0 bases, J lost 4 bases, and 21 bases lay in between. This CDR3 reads CASSQDYADSSGVYGYTF. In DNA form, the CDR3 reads TGTGCCAGCAGCCAAGATTATGCCGACAGTTCAGGGGTCTATGGCTACACCTTC.

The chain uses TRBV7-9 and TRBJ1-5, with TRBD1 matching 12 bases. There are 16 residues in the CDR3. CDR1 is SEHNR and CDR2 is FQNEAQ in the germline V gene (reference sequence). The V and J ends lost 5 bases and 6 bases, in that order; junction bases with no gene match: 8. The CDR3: CASSLGDRGRGQPQHF. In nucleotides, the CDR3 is TGTGCCAGCAGCCTGGGGGACAGGGGGCGCGGTCAGCCCCAGCATTTT. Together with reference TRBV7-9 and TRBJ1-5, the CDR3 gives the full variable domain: DTGVSQNPRHKITKRGQNVTFRCDPISEHNRLYWYRQTLGQGPEFLTYFQNEAQLEKSRLLSDRFSAERPKGSFSTLEIQRTEQGDSAMYLCASSLGDRGRGQPQHFGDGTRLSIL.

CDR3 in amino acids: CASSARGSGNTIYF. CDR3 nucleotide sequence: TGTGCCAGCAGTGCTAGGGGCTCTGGAAACACCATATATTTT. The chain combines TRBV6-1 with TRBJ1-3; weak D call: TRBD1 (5 bases). Germline CDR1 and CDR2: MNHNS and SASEGT. The germline V and J ends were trimmed by 4 bases and 0 bases, with 7 bases remaining between them. The CDR3 spans 14 residues.

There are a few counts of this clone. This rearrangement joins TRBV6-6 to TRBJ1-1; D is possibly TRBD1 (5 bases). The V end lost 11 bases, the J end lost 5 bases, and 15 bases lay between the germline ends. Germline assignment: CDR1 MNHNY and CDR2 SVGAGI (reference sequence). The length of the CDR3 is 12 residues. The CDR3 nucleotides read TGTGCCGGCGGCCCAGGGCGGACTGAAGCTTTCTTT. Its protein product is CAGGPGRTEAFF.

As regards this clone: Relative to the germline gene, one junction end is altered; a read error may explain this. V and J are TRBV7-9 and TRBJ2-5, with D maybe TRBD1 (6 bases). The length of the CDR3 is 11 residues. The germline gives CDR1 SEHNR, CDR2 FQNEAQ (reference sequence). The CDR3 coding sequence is TGTGCCAGCAGCTCTGGCAGGGGCAGCAACTTC. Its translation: CASSSGRGSNF.

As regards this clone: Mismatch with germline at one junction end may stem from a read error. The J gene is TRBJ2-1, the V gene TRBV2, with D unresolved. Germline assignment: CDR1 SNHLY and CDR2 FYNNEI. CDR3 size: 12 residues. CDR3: CASSPQVNKQFF. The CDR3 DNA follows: TGTGCCAGCAGTCCCCAGGTCAATAAGCAGTTCTTC.

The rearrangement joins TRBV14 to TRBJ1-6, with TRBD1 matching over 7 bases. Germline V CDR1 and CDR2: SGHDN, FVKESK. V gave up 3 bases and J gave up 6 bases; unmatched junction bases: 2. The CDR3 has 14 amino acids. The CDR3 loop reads CASSQGQFNSPLHF. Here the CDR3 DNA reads TGTGCCAGCAGCCAGGGACAGTTTAATTCACCCCTCCACTTT.

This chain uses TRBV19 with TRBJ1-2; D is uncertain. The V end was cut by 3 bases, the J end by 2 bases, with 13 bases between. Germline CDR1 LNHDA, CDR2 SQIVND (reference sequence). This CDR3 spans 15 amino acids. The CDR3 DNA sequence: TGTGCCAGTAGTATTACCCCTGGCAAGAACTATGGCTACACCTTC. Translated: CASSITPGKNYGYTF.